The 11 T cell receptor beta chains below were found in one sample sequenced in a study of T cells after yellow fever vaccination. From the 5' RACE reads, TCRdb called clonotypes with MiXCR, one entry per CDR3 protein. The sample consists of 40,000 or so distinct CDR3 sequences, about 6.8% of them appearing once. The sequences come from CD8+ T cells not binding an NS4B(214-222) dextramer, sorted from PBMCs, collected 45 days after the yellow fever booster vaccination. The receptor set was obtained from a man aged 25-40 years who received the YFV17D yellow fever vaccine.

This clonotype was detected many times. The CDR3 loop is CSGIWTRTDTQYF. The CDR3 bases are TGCAGCGGAATCTGGACTCGCACAGATACGCAGTATTTT. The chain has TRBV29-1 and TRBJ2-3, with D possibly matching TRBD2 (5 bases). Trimming took 7 bases from V and 1 from J, leaving 12 bases between them. CDR1 is SQVTM and CDR2 is ANQGSEA in the germline V gene. CDR3 size: 13 residues.

V is TRBV7-6 and J is TRBJ2-4; weak D call: TRBD2 (5 bases). With 1 base removed from V and 6 bases from J, the gap between germline ends came to 16 bases. The CDR3 covers 16 residues. Germline CDR1 SGHVS, CDR2 FNYEAQ. CDR3: CASSLERASTANIQYF. The CDR3, as DNA: TGTGCCAGCAGCTTAGAGAGGGCCTCTACAGCAAACATTCAGTACTTC.

The V gene is TRBV20-1, the J gene TRBJ2-3; 10 nucleotides agree with TRBD1. CDR3 length: 14 residues. V dropped 4 bases and J dropped 8; count of bases not matched to a gene: 9. CDR1 and CDR2 from the germline V gene are DFQATT and SNEGSKA (reference sequence). The CDR3 spells CSATGQGGRPTQYF. The DNA of the CDR3 is TGCAGTGCTACCGGACAGGGGGGGCGTCCTACGCAGTATTTT.

This clonotype has a handful of counts. The chain couples TRBV20-1 to TRBJ2-3; weak D call: TRBD2 (6 bases). The CDR3 covers 16 residues. Germline V CDR1 and CDR2: DFQATT, SNEGSKA (reference sequence). Trimming took off 3 bases at V and 4 bases at J, with 20 bases between the two ends. The CDR3 bases are TGCAGTGCTAGTGAACCGGGAGACTGGGGGGCAGATACGCAGTATTTT. Protein sequence: CSASEPGDWGADTQYF.

V usage is TRBV15 and J usage is TRBJ2-1, with 7 bases that match TRBD2. Germline V lookup: CDR1 LNHNV, CDR2 YYDKDF (reference sequence). The CDR3 extends over 16 amino acids. V shed 1 base, J shed 2 bases, and the junction held 5 bases outside the gene matches. The chain's CDR3 is CATSRGVAGTYNEQFF. CDR3 in DNA: TGTGCCACCAGCAGAGGGGTAGCGGGCACCTACAATGAGCAGTTCTTC.

This clonotype was detected a few times. The rearrangement joins TRBV20-1 to TRBJ1-3, with 7 bases that match TRBD1. V was pared by 1 base and J by 2 bases, with 8 bases of the junction left unmatched. The CDR3 totals 16 residues. The germline V gene encodes CDR1 DFQATT and CDR2 SNEGSKA (reference sequence). The CDR3 is CSARAPQGGPGNTIYF. The DNA of the CDR3 is TGCAGTGCTAGAGCCCCCCAAGGGGGCCCTGGAAACACCATATATTTT.

This clonotype was observed many times. The V and J genes are TRBV6-2 or TRBV6-3 and TRBJ2-7; TRBD1 aligns across 7 bases. The V and J ends lost 7 bases and 3 bases, in that order; junction bases with no gene match: 9. Germline V gives CDR1 MNHEY, CDR2 SVGEGT. This CDR3 has 14 residues. Written as DNA, the CDR3 is TGTGCCAGCATTCTACGGGACAGAAGCTACGAGCAGTACTTC. It translates to CASILRDRSYEQYF.

This clonotype was recorded many times. The rearrangement joins TRBV29-1 to TRBJ2-7; D might be TRBD1 (5 bases). V gave up 4 bases and J gave up 2 bases, with 15 bases separating them. The CDR3 consists of 14 residues. Germline assignment: CDR1 SQVTM and CDR2 ANQGSEA. The CDR3 region has the DNA TGCAGCGTTGCTCCAGGGCCGCTCCCCTACGAGCAGTACTTC. It yields the protein CSVAPGPLPYEQYF.

This clonotype showed up many times. The chain couples TRBV5-1 to TRBJ2-7, with 8 bases fitting TRBD2. The germline gives CDR1 SGHRS, CDR2 YFSETQ. After removal of 0 bases from V and 7 bases from J, the junction contained 9 bases not matched to a gene. The CDR3 extends over 15 amino acids. CDR3: CASSLVSGGPEEQYF. As DNA, the CDR3 is TGCGCCAGCAGCTTGGTATCGGGAGGGCCTGAAGAGCAGTACTTC.

CDR3 nucleotides: TGTGCCAGCAGCGTATCAGGGGTTGTGAATCAGCCCCAGCATTTT. Its translation is CASSVSGVVNQPQHF. The chain couples TRBV9 to TRBJ1-5; a possible D gene is TRBD1 (6 bases). Trimming removed 1 base from V and 4 bases from J, with 12 bases in between. This CDR3 has 15 residues. Germline V gene lookup returns CDR1 SGDLS and CDR2 YYNGEE.

Many counts were recorded for this clonotype. The chain links TRBV29-1 to TRBJ2-7; 11 bases agree with TRBD2. The germline V gene encodes CDR1 SQVTM and CDR2 ANQGSEA. The junction had 6 bases not matched to a gene; V was cut back by 3 bases and J by 5 bases. The CDR3 has 14 amino acids. The DNA of the CDR3 is TGCAGCGTTGATGGGCTAGCGGGAGGAAACGAGCAGTACTTC. Protein sequence: CSVDGLAGGNEQYF.